The 14 T cell receptor beta chains given below trace back to one sample, sequenced in a study of CD8+CD57+ T cells in acquired aplastic anemia listed by TCRdb under 2018. Sequencer: Illumina HiSeq 2000. Genomic DNA served as template for TCR beta VDJ combination and CDR3 sequence profiling. The public reads were run again by TCRdb, first through fastp at Q25 and then through MiXCR, and only productive beta chains were kept. Under each unique CDR3 protein, matching rows form one entry showing the most common genes and DNA. The sample records around 150,000 distinct CDR3 sequences, around 50% of which are singletons. The ten top clones hold less than 3% of the sample. Flow cytometry had shown CD8+CD57+ cell expansion in the patients selected for sequencing. The sample comprised sorted CD4+, CD8+, or CD8+CD57+ T cells (not recorded which) from PBMCs. These receptor sequences come from a human donor with aplastic anemia.

A remark on this clonotype: The junction departs from germline at one end; a sequencing error may be responsible. V gene TRBV29-1 combines with J gene TRBJ2-7; D unclear. Germline CDR1 and CDR2: SQVTM and ANQGSEA. The CDR3 extends over 13 amino acids. The CDR3 sequence is CSVQDGRSYEQYF. The DNA of the CDR3 is TGCAGCGTTCAAGACGGCAGGTCCTACGAGCAGTACTTC.

V gene TRBV13 combines with J gene TRBJ2-7, with D hard to call. The length of the CDR3 is 13 residues. Looked up from germline, CDR1 is PRHDT and CDR2 is FYEKMQ (reference sequence). Trimming pared 5 bases from V and 3 bases from J, leaving 11 bases between. The CDR3 loop is CASSVEIGYEQYF. The CDR3 DNA reads TGTGCCAGCAGCGTAGAAATAGGCTACGAGCAGTACTTC.

The rearrangement uses TRBV7-9 and TRBJ2-7, with 7 bases aligning to TRBD1. Germline CDR1 SEHNR, CDR2 FQNEAQ (reference sequence). V gave up 1 base and J gave up 4 bases; unmatched junction bases: 7. The CDR3 runs 15 residues. The CDR3 sequence: CASSLGPGQMYEQYF. CDR3 nucleotide sequence: TGTGCCAGCAGCTTAGGACCGGGACAGATGTACGAGCAGTACTTC.

V usage is TRBV25-1 and J usage is TRBJ2-3, with D unclear. Germline V gene data show CDR1 as MGHDK and CDR2 as SYGVNS. The ends were cut back, 5 bases at V and 11 bases at J, with 23 bases in the middle. This CDR3 spans 15 amino acids. CDR3 sequence (DNA): TGTGCCAGCAGTCCCCGCCTAGGTCAGGACGATGAGCAGTATTTT. It codes for CASSPRLGQDDEQYF.

As to this clonotype: This may be a read error, as it is one base from a much larger clone. V gene TRBV20-1 combines with J gene TRBJ1-1; a weak D match, TRBD1 (6 bases). The CDR3 loop spans 13 amino acids. V gave up 6 bases and J gave up 5 bases, with 16 bases separating them. The germline V gene encodes CDR1 DFQATT and CDR2 SNEGSKA (reference sequence). CDR3 region: CSAVLRGETEAFF. The CDR3, as DNA: TGCAGTGCCGTACTCAGGGGTGAAACTGAAGCTTTCTTT.

The rearrangement links TRBV10-1 to TRBJ2-7; TRBD2 aligns across 8 bases. From germline, CDR1 is WNHNN and CDR2 SYGVQD (reference sequence). The CDR3 is 15 amino acids. V lost 6 bases, J lost 2 bases, and 9 bases stayed unmatched. This CDR3 reads CASSRGPGLAYEQYF. Here the CDR3 DNA reads TGCGCCAGCAGCAGGGGACCGGGACTAGCCTACGAGCAGTACTTC.

About this clonotype: A single base separates this from a much larger clone, so it may be a read error. This is likely a read error, given that the CDR3 carries no conserved phenylalanine or tryptophan at its end. The V gene is TRBV12-3 or TRBV12-4, the J gene TRBJ1-5, with TRBD1 matching 10 bases. The CDR3 is 17 amino acids. The V gene end was trimmed by 6 bases and the J gene end by 7 bases; junction bases not matched to a gene: 15. The CDR3 is CASSVDGTGAKRQPQHS. The CDR3 DNA reads TGTGCCAGCAGCGTAGACGGGACAGGGGCTAAACGGCAGCCCCAGCATTCT.

This clonotype was seen more than once but under ten times. J is TRBJ1-5 and V is TRBV30; 7 nucleotides line up with TRBD1. CDR1 and CDR2 (germline): GTSNPN, SVGIG (reference sequence). Trimming removed 3 bases from V and 0 bases from J; junction bases left unmatched: 8. The CDR3 extends over 16 amino acids. The CDR3 coding sequence is TGTGCCTGGAGAGCAGAGACAGGGCGTAGCAATCAGCCCCAGCATTTT. This codes for CAWRAETGRSNQPQHF.

This clonotype was picked up many times. The chain has TRBV12-3 or TRBV12-4 and TRBJ1-2; unclear D gene. The V end lost 5 bases, the J end lost 9 bases, and 13 bases lay between the germline ends. This CDR3 contains 12 residues. CDR3 coding DNA: TGTGCCAGCAGTGACGGACCCGCAAGCTACACCTTC. Translated, it gives CASSDGPASYTF.

This clonotype was seen ten or more times. CDR3: CASSPGQMNTEAFF. The CDR3 region has the DNA TGTGCCAGCTCACCTGGGCAGATGAACACTGAAGCTTTCTTT. The chain links TRBV18 to TRBJ1-1; D not resolved. The CDR3 has 14 residues. Trimming took 3 bases from V and 0 from J, leaving 8 bases between them. Germline CDR1 KGHSH, CDR2 LQKENI.

This clonotype was counted at least ten times. V gene TRBV15 combines with J gene TRBJ2-7, with 7 positions matching TRBD1. V gave up 5 bases and J gave up 0 bases; unmatched junction bases: 7. The CDR3 consists of 15 residues. Germline assignment: CDR1 LNHNV and CDR2 YYDKDF (reference sequence). The CDR3 here is CATSAAGTASYEQYF. The CDR3 nucleotides are TGTGCCACCAGCGCCGCCGGGACAGCCTCCTACGAGCAGTACTTC. Supplemented by reference TRBV15 and TRBJ2-7, the full variable domain reads DAMVIQNPRYQVTQFGKPVTLSCSQTLNHNVMYWYQQKSSQAPKLLFHYYDKDFNNEADTPDNFQSRRPNTSFCFLDIRSPGLGDTAMYLCATSAAGTASYEQYFGPGTRLTVT.

The genes are TRBV12-3 or TRBV12-4 and TRBJ2-7; 7 bases are a match to TRBD1. V shed 6 bases, J shed 4 bases, and the junction held 12 bases outside the gene matches. The CDR3 sequence is 15 residues long. The CDR3 bases are TGTGCCAGCAGCGCGGCTGACAGGGCGGCGTACGAGCAGTACTTC. It encodes CASSAADRAAYEQYF.

The chain carries TRBV20-1 and TRBJ1-1; D is unresolved. Germline lookup yields CDR1 DFQATT and CDR2 SNEGSKA (reference sequence). V gave up 0 bases and J gave up 1 base, with 12 bases separating them. The CDR3 runs to 15 residues. CDR3 residues: CSAREPRVRNTEAFF. DNA for the CDR3: TGCAGTGCTAGAGAGCCGAGAGTGAGGAACACTGAAGCTTTCTTT.

Ten or more counts support this clonotype. The rearrangement joins TRBV9 to TRBJ1-1; D gene uncertain. This CDR3 comprises 12 residues. The germline CDR1 and CDR2 sequences are SGDLS and YYNGEE. The germline V and J ends were trimmed by 0 bases and 4 bases, with 4 bases remaining between them. In DNA form, the CDR3 reads TGTGCCAGCAGCGTAGGGGGCACTGAAGCTTTCTTT. Its protein is CASSVGGTEAFF.